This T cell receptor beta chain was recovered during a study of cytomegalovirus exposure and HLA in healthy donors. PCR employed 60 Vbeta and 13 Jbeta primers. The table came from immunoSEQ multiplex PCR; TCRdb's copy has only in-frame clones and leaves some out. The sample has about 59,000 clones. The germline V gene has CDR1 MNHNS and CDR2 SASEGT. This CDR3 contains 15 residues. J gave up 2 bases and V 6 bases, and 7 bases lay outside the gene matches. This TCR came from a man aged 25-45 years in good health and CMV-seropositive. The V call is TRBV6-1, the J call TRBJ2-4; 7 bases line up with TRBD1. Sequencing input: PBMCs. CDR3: CASRRLQGTKNIQYF. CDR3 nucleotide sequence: TGTGCCAGCAGACGCTTACAGGGGACCAAAAACATTCAGTACTTC.